This T cell receptor (beta chain) appears in the sequencing data of a study of cytomegalovirus exposure and HLA in healthy donors. Study-wide results and limits: A previous analysis found most TCR beta V segments productive roughly 90% or roughly 30% of the time. The study flagged around 150 TCR beta chains as cytomegalovirus-associated. As a later analysis showed, a missense DCLRE1C variant was linked to trimming of TCR beta V- and J-genes.

Remarks on this clone: The antigen remains undetermined.

PCR used 60 Vbeta primers and 13 Jbeta primers. Only in-frame clones appear in the TCRdb table, and some are missing; sequencing was by immunoSEQ multiplex PCR. The sample carries 130,000 to 150,000 clones, over 75% recorded once. V dropped 5 bases and J dropped 5; count of bases not matched to a gene: 10. The CDR3 loop spans 15 amino acids. Germline values: CDR1 SGHNT, CDR2 YENEEA. Sequencing used PBMCs. The TCR comes from a woman in her twenties or thirties in good health and CMV-seronegative. The rearrangement joins TRBV11-3 to TRBJ2-7; 9 bases are a match to TRBD1. The CDR3 loop reads CASSVGGTGIHEQYF. In DNA form, the CDR3 reads TGTGCCAGCAGCGTAGGCGGGACAGGGATCCACGAGCAGTACTTC. Looking up the rest from reference TRBV11-3 and TRBJ2-7 gives the full variable domain: EAGVVQSPRYKIIEKKQPVAFWCNPISGHNTLYWYLQNLGQGPELLIRYENEEAVDDSQLPKDRFSAERLKGVDSTLKIQPAELGDSAVYLCASSVGGTGIHEQYFGPGTRLTVT.